The text below deals with one T cell receptor (beta chain). The data stem from a study of shared clonotypes between healthy human individuals. The V and J ends lost 4 bases and 5 bases respectively, with 19 bases between them. This CDR3 contains 15 residues. Germline V gives CDR1 SGHNT, CDR2 YYREEE (reference sequence). About 30,000 T cell genomes (around 0.2 ug DNA) went into each sorted-subset replicate. How the authors handled the data: Filtering differed, since immunoSEQ gave only junction sequences and no quality scores. Measured with immunoSEQ multiplex PCR; TCRdb has only the in-frame clones, and not every one. V and J calls and clone size are those listed in that table; D and trimming were worked out from the DNA. The sample lists roughly 700,000 clones, 90% occurring once.

This chain uses TRBV5-4 with TRBJ2-7; D possibly corresponds to TRBD1 (6 bases). The clonotype originates from a man in his late teens or twenties in good health. Some clones in this sample may be carry-over from other donors' samples. The sequenced sample was memory CD8+ T cells from PBMCs. Subset denoted: CD45RO+ cells pooled with CCR7-negative TemRA cells. The CDR3 sequence: CASSLNRVETNEQYF. CDR3 DNA sequence: TGTGCCAGCAGCCTGAACAGGGTGGAGACCAACGAGCAGTACTTC.